Below, one T cell receptor (beta chain) is given with its context. The specificity of this receptor is unknown. Base qualities are not recorded, but no much larger clone differs from it by a single base. In the prospective study, participants were roughly 18 to 100 years old, resided in around 25 geographic areas of the United States, and were enrolled through a virtual design. Cohort assignment in the prospective study relied on participant-reported clinical history from a screening survey and a study questionnaire. In the prospective study, whole blood, serum and a nasopharyngeal or oropharyngeal swab were collected from each participant by mobile phlebotomists. Over a roughly two-month period, participants in the prospective study had the option of providing additional blood draws and questionnaires. Prospective study blood samples were shipped either frozen or at room temperature before DNA extraction.

The immunoSEQ Assay, a bias-controlled multiplex PCR, was used to amplify TCRbeta CDR3 regions from genomic DNA. On the authors' methods: Within the assay, amplification of reference gene primers was used to estimate how many nucleated cells each sample contained. To quantify the absolute abundance of each unique TCRbeta CDR3 rearrangement, sequence reads were collapsed and filtered. For each sample, productive Simpson clonality was calculated by taking the square root of Simpson's diversity index across productive rearrangements. In its TCRdb copy, this immuneACCESS table keeps in-frame sequences only and misses some clones. Where compared with another copy, unresolved V genes explain less than half of these, and the others have no known cause. From that table come the V and J calls and clone size; the DNA was used to work out D and trimming. The sample yields 190,000 or so clones; 87% were counted once. The top ten constitute about 9.3% of the sample.

This record comes from a study of blood T cell repertoires in COVID-19 (dated by TCRdb to 2018 to 2021). About the full investigation: Samples from collaborators originated in the United States, Italy and Spain and spanned both the acute and convalescent phases of COVID-19. Nearly every sample came with metadata listing a de-identified subject ID, COVID-19 status, age in years and sex. Deeply sampled blood TCRbeta repertoires from subjects exposed to, actively infected with, or recovered from COVID-19 were included in the dataset. Where available, HLA class I and class II types were obtained from metadata supplied by the sample provider rather than from assay-based typing. The material from the prospective study consisted of cDNA or gDNA derived from T cells, B-cell-depleted T cells, or PBMCs. A freely available public database, intended as a resource for researchers studying the immune response to SARS-CoV-2, is where the repertoires were released. The samples were drawn from two sources: the first 160 participants of the ongoing ImmuneRACE study, and over 950 subjects contributed by 6 global collaborators. What the work shows at the level of the full study, not this receptor alone: Clinical and demographic metadata were provided uncurated, with the amount varying by source and participant.

From a lookup of the germline V gene, CDR1 and CDR2 are LGHNA and YNFKEQ. Inclusive of the bounding cysteine and phenylalanine, the CDR3 is 15 residues long. Left in the record is the CDR3 DNA by itself, 45 bases read in frame from the first base. Relative to germline, V is 0 bases shorter and J is 2 bases shorter, with 8 bases between their ends. This sequence was found in a young man with acute COVID-19. Recombination connected TRBV4-2 to TRBJ2-1; the D gene cannot be named for sure. Input material: PBMCs or T cells enriched from blood (not recorded which). The CDR3 region: CASSQEENTYNEQFF. The nucleotides are TGTGCCAGCAGCCAAGAGGAGAACACCTACAATGAGCAGTTCTTC.